The rows below give T cell receptor beta chains drawn from one sample of a study of regulatory T cells in long-lasting Graves disease. Each CDR3 protein is one row after TCRdb ran MiXCR on the multiplex PCR reads. The sample has about 470,000 distinct CDR3 sequences; less than 25% are singletons. This specimen consisted of peripheral blood mononuclear cells (PBMCs), obtained when the disease was refractory, from a patient treated with antithyroid drugs. The receptor source for this set is a female donor with Graves disease. Each CDR3 is given with its conserved first and last residue. A D gene is named only where the DNA matches it firmly. Clone size appears in some rows only: once, few, many, or a class for an expanded clone.

size | J | D | V | DNA | CDR3
few | TRBJ2-2 | TRBD2 | TRBV6-1 | TGTGCCAGCTTTTTGGGGGGAGGGCGGCCCGGGGAGCTGTTTTTT | CASFLGGGRPGELFF
many | TRBJ2-5 | TRBD2 | TRBV10-3 | TGTGCCATCAGTGCTCCTCTACTAGCGGGAGTCCCCCAAGAGACCCAGTACTTC | CAISAPLLAGVPQETQYF
- | TRBJ2-7 | - | TRBV2 | TGTGCCAGCAGTGGAGCGTCCCGGACCGCTACACCATTC | CASSGASRTATPF
few | TRBJ2-7 | - | TRBV5-1 | TGCGCCAGCAGCTTGGATACAGGAGGAGGGGTGTACGAGCAGTACTTC | CASSLDTGGGVYEQYF
few | TRBJ2-3 | TRBD2 | TRBV27 | TGTGCCAGCAGTAAACTAGCGGGAGGGCCAACAGATACGCAGTATTTT | CASSKLAGGPTDTQYF
few | TRBJ1-5 | - | TRBV10-3 | TGTGCCATCAGACCCGATACGGCCAGGGACAATCAGCCCCAGCATTTT | CAIRPDTARDNQPQHF
many | TRBJ2-7 | TRBD1 | TRBV28 | TGTGCCAGCAGAGGACAGGGGTTCCACGAGCAGTACTTC | CASRGQGFHEQYF
- | TRBJ2-2 | - | TRBV29-1 | TGCAGCGTTGTCCGAAGGGGTACCGGGGAGCTGTTTTTT | CSVVRRGTGELFF
few | TRBJ2-7 | - | TRBV20-1 | TGCAGTGCTAGAGTGGGGGACCAACTGGCCTACGAGCAGTACTTC | CSARVGDQLAYEQYF
- | TRBJ2-7 | TRBD1 | TRBV13 | TGTGCCAGCAGCCCACGGCCAGGGGGCAACGAGCAGTACTTC | CASSPRPGGNEQYF
- | TRBJ1-5 | - | TRBV6-1 | TGTGCCAGCAGCTGGGTCGAGGGGCAGCCCCAGCATTTT | CASSWVEGQPQHF
many | TRBJ2-7 | - | TRBV12-3/TRBV12-4 | TGTGCCAGCAGCCCGGAAGGTGAGGGGCACGAGCAGTACTTC | CASSPEGEGHEQYF
many | TRBJ1-2 | - | TRBV19 | TGTGCCAGTGGTGGCCTCCCCTACTATGGCTACACCTTC | CASGGLPYYGYTF
many | TRBJ1-5 | TRBD1 | TRBV12-3/TRBV12-4 | TGTGCCAGCAGTAACCGGGACAGGGGACCAAGGGGGAACAATCAGCCCCAGCATTTT | CASSNRDRGPRGNNQPQHF
- | TRBJ2-7 | TRBD2 | TRBV7-2 | TGTGCCAGCAGCCCTAAAGCAGGGACTAGTGTTCGCTACGAGCAGTACTTC | CASSPKAGTSVRYEQYF
many | TRBJ2-2 | - | TRBV12-3/TRBV12-4 | TGTGCCAGCAGTTTCAAGCACGGGGAGCTGTTTTTT | CASSFKHGELFF
- | TRBJ2-7 | - | TRBV5-1 | TGCGCCAGCAGATTACTGGCAGGGACGGAGAACAATTACGAGCAGTACTTC | CASRLLAGTENNYEQYF
- | TRBJ1-5 | - | TRBV4-2 | TGTGCCAGCAGCCAAGAGATGCAGGGCTATCAGCCCCAGCATTTT | CASSQEMQGYQPQHF
many | TRBJ1-1 | - | TRBV5-1 | TGCGCCAGCAGCTTGGAGAGGAGCGACACTGAAGCTTTCTTT | CASSLERSDTEAFF
many | TRBJ1-5 | - | TRBV18 | TGTGCCAGCAGCCCCGGGCAGAATCAGCCCCAGCATTTT | CASSPGQNQPQHF
many | TRBJ2-7 | TRBD1 | TRBV2 | TGTGCCAGCAGCGATCCGGGACAGGTGGCCTACGAGCAGTACTTC | CASSDPGQVAYEQYF
many | TRBJ1-2 | TRBD1 | TRBV28 | TGTGCCAGCAGTACCTCGGGACAGGGAGACTATGGCTACACCTTC | CASSTSGQGDYGYTF
once | TRBJ1-2 | - | TRBV9 | TGTGCCAGCAGCGACGGGGGCGGCTACACCTTC | CASSDGGGYTF
- | TRBJ2-2 | TRBD2 | TRBV7-2 | TGTGCCAGCAGCTTAGCGGTGCTAGCGGGGGGTACCGGGGAGCTGTTTTTT | CASSLAVLAGGTGELFF
many | TRBJ2-7 | - | TRBV7-2 | TGTGCCAGCAGCTTACATGGATCTCCCTCCTACGAGCAGTACTTC | CASSLHGSPSYEQYF
few | TRBJ2-5 | - | TRBV19 | TGTGCCAGTAGTCCCTCCGTGTTAGCTGGGACCCAGTACTTC | CASSPSVLAGTQYF
- | TRBJ1-3 | - | TRBV6-1 | TGTGCCAGCAGTGATCGGACATTCACTGGAAACACCATATATTTT | CASSDRTFTGNTIYF